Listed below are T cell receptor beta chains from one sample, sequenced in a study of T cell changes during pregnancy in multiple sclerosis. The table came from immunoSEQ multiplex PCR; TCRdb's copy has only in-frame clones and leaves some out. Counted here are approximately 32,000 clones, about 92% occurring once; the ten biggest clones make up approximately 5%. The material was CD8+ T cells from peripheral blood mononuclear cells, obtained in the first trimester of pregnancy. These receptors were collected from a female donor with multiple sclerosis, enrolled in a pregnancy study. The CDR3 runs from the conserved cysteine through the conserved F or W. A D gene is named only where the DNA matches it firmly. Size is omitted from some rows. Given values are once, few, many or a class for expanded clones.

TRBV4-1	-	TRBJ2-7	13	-	CASSQQGNYEQYF	TGCGCCAGCAGCCAACAGGGGAACTACGAGCAGTACTTC
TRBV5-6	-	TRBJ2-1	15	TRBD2	CASSPGLAAYNEQFF	TGTGCCAGCAGCCCCGGACTAGCGGCATACAATGAGCAGTTCTTC
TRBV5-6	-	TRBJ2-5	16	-	CASSPALKADQETQYF	TGTGCCAGCAGCCCCGCACTCAAGGCGGACCAAGAGACCCAGTACTTC
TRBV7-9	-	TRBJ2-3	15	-	CASSSAGDVSDTQYF	TGTGCCAGCAGCTCAGCAGGGGATGTTTCAGATACGCAGTATTTT
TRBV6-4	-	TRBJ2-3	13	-	CASSDTSTDTQYF	TGTGCCAGCAGTGACACTAGCACAGATACGCAGTATTTT
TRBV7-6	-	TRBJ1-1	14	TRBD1	CASSFRTGGTEAFF	TGTGCCAGCAGCTTCCGGACAGGGGGCACTGAAGCTTTCTTT
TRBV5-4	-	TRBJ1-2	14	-	CASSLGQAYYGYTF	TGTGCCAGCAGCTTGGGACAGGCATACTATGGCTACACCTTC
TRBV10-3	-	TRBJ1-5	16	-	CAISGFGVWGNQPQHF	TGTGCCATCAGTGGTTTCGGAGTTTGGGGCAATCAGCCCCAGCATTTT
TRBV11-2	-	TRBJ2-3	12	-	CASSLAVDTQYF	TGTGCCAGCAGCTTAGCAGTAGATACGCAGTATTTT
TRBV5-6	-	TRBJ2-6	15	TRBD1	CASGDSSSGANVLTF	TGTGCCAGCGGGGACAGCTCCTCTGGGGCCAACGTCCTGACTTTC
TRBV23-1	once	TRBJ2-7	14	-	CASVPRRLPTAQYF	TGCGCCAGCGTCCCGCGGAGATTACCTACTGCGCAGTACTTC
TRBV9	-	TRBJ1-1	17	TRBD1	CASSPDPGTGMNTEAFF	TGTGCCAGCAGCCCCGACCCCGGGACAGGTATGAACACTGAAGCTTTCTTT
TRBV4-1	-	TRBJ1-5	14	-	CASSQEPSNQPQHF	TGCGCCAGCAGCCAAGAGCCCAGTAATCAGCCCCAGCATTTT
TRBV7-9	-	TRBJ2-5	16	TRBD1	CASSSIDRTGRETQYF	TGTGCCAGCAGCTCAATAGATAGGACAGGTCGGGAGACCCAGTACTTC
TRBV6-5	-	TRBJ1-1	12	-	CASSYSSGGAFF	TGTGCCAGCAGTTACTCTTCTGGTGGCGCTTTCTTT
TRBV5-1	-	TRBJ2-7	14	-	CASRRYGGPYEQYF	TGCGCCAGCAGAAGGTACGGGGGACCTTACGAGCAGTACTTC
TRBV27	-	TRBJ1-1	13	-	CASGWTVNTEAFF	TGTGCCAGCGGCTGGACAGTGAACACTGAAGCTTTCTTT
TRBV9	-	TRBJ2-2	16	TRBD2	CASSLAGTSGYGELFF	TGTGCCAGCAGCCTCGCCGGGACTAGCGGTTACGGGGAGCTGTTTTTT
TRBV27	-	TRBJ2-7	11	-	CASSWADEQYF	TGTGCCAGCAGTTGGGCCGACGAGCAGTACTTC
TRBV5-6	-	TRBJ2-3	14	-	CASSPGTGVDTQYF	TGTGCCAGCAGCCCCGGGACTGGGGTGGATACGCAGTATTTT
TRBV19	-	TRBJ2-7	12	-	CASSIGAREQYF	TGTGCCAGTAGTATAGGGGCCCGGGAGCAGTACTTC
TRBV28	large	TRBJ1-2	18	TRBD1	CASSLLRDRAHAGYGYTF	TGTGCCAGCAGTCTTCTCCGAGACAGGGCCCACGCCGGCTATGGCTACACCTTC
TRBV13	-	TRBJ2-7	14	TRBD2	CASSFSGGTYEQYF	TGTGCCAGCAGCTTTAGCGGGGGTACCTACGAGCAGTACTTC
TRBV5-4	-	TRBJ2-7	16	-	CASSSWTGREFYEQYF	TGTGCCAGCAGCTCCTGGACAGGGAGGGAATTCTACGAGCAGTACTTC
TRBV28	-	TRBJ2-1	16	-	CASSPARDSVYNEQFF	TGTGCCAGCAGTCCCGCCCGAGACAGCGTTTACAATGAGCAGTTCTTC
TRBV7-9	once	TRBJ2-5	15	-	CASSTGSLLRETQYF	TGTGCCAGCAGCACCGGGTCTCTCCTACGGGAGACCCAGTACTTC
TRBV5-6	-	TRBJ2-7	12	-	CASSQVGLEQYF	TGTGCCAGCAGCCAGGTCGGCCTAGAGCAGTACTTC
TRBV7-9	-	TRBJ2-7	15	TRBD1	CASSSPQGAIHEQYF	TGTGCCAGCAGCTCGCCACAGGGGGCGATTCACGAGCAGTACTTC
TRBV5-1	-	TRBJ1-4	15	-	CASSPEGTTNEKLFF	TGCGCCAGCAGCCCGGAGGGGACAACTAATGAAAAACTGTTTTTT
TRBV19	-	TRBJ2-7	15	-	CASSTVEGISYEQYF	TGTGCCAGTAGTACGGTGGAGGGCATCTCCTACGAGCAGTACTTC
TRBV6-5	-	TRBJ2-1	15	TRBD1	CASSWGQGPYNEQFF	TGTGCCAGCAGCTGGGGACAGGGACCCTACAATGAGCAGTTCTTC
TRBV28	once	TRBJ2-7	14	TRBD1	CASSLPRQGVEQYF	TGTGCCAGCAGTTTGCCCCGACAGGGGGTGGAGCAGTACTTC
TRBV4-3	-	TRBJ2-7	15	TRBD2	CASSRGTSGAYEQYF	TGCGCCAGCAGCCGAGGGACTAGCGGGGCCTACGAGCAGTACTTC
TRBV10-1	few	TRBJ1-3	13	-	CASSESIGNTIYF	TGCGCCAGCAGTGAGTCAATCGGGAACACCATATATTTT
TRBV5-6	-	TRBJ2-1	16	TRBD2	CASSFIMTSGIAEQFF	TGTGCCAGCAGCTTCATAATGACTAGCGGGATTGCGGAGCAGTTCTTC
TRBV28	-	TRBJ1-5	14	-	CASLEGFSNQPQHF	TGTGCCAGCTTGGAGGGTTTTAGCAATCAGCCCCAGCATTTT
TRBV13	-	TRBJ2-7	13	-	CASTIEGGDEQYF	TGTGCCAGCACGATCGAGGGAGGAGACGAGCAGTACTTC
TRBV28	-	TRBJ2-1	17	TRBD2	CASRWASSGSPYNEQFF	TGTGCCAGCAGATGGGCCTCTAGCGGGAGCCCCTACAATGAGCAGTTCTTC
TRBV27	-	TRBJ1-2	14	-	CASSFGGGRSGYTF	TGTGCCAGCAGTTTTGGGGGAGGGAGGTCGGGCTACACCTTC
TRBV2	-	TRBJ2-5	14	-	CASSSAGSTETQYF	TGTGCCAGCAGCTCGGCCGGGAGTACGGAGACCCAGTACTTC
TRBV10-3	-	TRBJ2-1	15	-	CAIRTDSGLYNEQFF	TGTGCCATCAGGACCGACTCCGGCCTTTACAATGAGCAGTTCTTC
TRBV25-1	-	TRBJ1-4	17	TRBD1	CASSEPGGLKVDEKLFF	TGTGCCAGCAGTGAACCAGGGGGCTTAAAGGTTGACGAAAAACTGTTTTTT
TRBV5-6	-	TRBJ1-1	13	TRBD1	CASRGQDLYEAFF	TGTGCCAGCCGCGGACAGGATCTATATGAAGCTTTCTTT
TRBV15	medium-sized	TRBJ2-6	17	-	CATSPGQPNSGANVLTF	TGTGCCACCAGCCCGGGACAACCGAACTCTGGGGCCAACGTCCTGACTTTC
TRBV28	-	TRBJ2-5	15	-	CASSPTTGRQETQYF	TGTGCCAGCAGCCCTACGACAGGGAGGCAAGAGACCCAGTACTTC
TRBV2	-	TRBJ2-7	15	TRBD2	CASSEGLAGSYEQYF	TGTGCCAGCAGCGAGGGACTAGCGGGTTCCTACGAGCAGTACTTC
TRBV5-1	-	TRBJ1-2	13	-	CASSPRLNYGYTF	TGCGCCAGCAGCCCCAGACTTAACTATGGCTACACCTTC
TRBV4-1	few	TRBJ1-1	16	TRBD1	CASSHNAGQGLTEAFF	TGCGCCAGCAGCCATAACGCGGGACAGGGCTTGACTGAAGCTTTCTTT
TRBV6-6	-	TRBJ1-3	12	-	CASTPGGNTIYF	TGTGCCAGCACCCCGGGGGGAAACACCATATATTTT
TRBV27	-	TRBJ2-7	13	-	CASSWGTAYEQYF	TGTGCCAGCAGTTGGGGCACAGCCTACGAGCAGTACTTC
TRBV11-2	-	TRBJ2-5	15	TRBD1	CASSLVNRGLETQYF	TGTGCCAGCAGCTTAGTGAACAGGGGTTTGGAGACCCAGTACTTC
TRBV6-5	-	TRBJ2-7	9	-	CASWHEQYF	TGTGCCAGCTGGCACGAGCAGTACTTC
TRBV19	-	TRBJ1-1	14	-	CASTPKLPNTEAFF	TGTGCCAGTACCCCCAAACTGCCGAACACTGAAGCTTTCTTT
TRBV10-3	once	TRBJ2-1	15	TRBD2	CAISESKRENNEQFF	TGTGCCATCAGTGAGTCCAAGCGGGAGAACAATGAGCAGTTCTTC
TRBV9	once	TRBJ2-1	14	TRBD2	CASSEPALAGVQFF	TGTGCCAGCAGCGAGCCGGCGCTAGCGGGAGTGCAGTTCTTC
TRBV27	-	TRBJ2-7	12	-	CASRRGGDEQYF	TGTGCCAGCAGACGAGGGGGAGACGAGCAGTACTTC
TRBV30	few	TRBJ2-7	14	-	CAYYLSAGPYEQYF	TGTGCCTACTACTTATCGGCGGGACCCTACGAGCAGTACTTC
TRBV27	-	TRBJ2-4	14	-	CASSLGGAKNIQYF	TGTGCCAGCAGTTTGGGGGGAGCCAAAAACATTCAGTACTTC
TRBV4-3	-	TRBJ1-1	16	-	CASSQDYPGMNTEAFF	TGCGCCAGCAGCCAAGACTATCCAGGGATGAACACTGAAGCTTTCTTT
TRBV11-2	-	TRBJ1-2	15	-	CASSLHSGSSIGYTF	TGTGCCAGCAGCTTACATTCAGGGTCCTCTATTGGCTACACCTTC